Shown below are 21 T cell receptor beta chains from a single sample sequenced in a study of T cells in Graves' hyperthyroidism and ophthalmopathy. The CDR3 regions of TCR beta were amplified from RNA transcripts. The primer set for the first-round RT-PCR of the TCR CDR3 was HTBI. TCRdb called the multiplex PCR reads again in MiXCR, with one record for every CDR3 protein. The sample gives a few hundred thousand distinct CDR3 sequences, about an eighth of which show up once; about 5% is in the top ten. Sequenced material: blood. The receptors shown here come from a woman younger than 35 with Graves' hyperthyroidism.

With respect to this clonotype: A clone one base away is much larger, so this may be a read error. The genes are TRBV27 and TRBJ2-7; D is perhaps TRBD2 (5 bases). Germline CDR1 reads MNHEY; CDR2 reads SMNVEV (reference sequence). The CDR3 covers 15 residues. Trimming took 0 bases from V and 2 from J, leaving 11 bases between them. This CDR3 is CASSLSEGRPYEQYF. The CDR3 DNA sequence: TGTGCCAGCAGTTTATCGGAAGGGAGACCCTACGAGCAGTACTTC.

This clonotype was detected ten times or more. V is TRBV6-1 and J is TRBJ2-3; 12 bases map to TRBD1. The CDR3 is 17 amino acids. With 6 bases clipped from V and 3 bases from J, the junction kept 10 bases outside the gene matches. The germline V gene encodes CDR1 MNHNS and CDR2 SASEGT. The CDR3: CASRGGTGGIRTDTQYF. The CDR3 coding sequence is TGTGCCAGCAGAGGCGGGACAGGGGGCATAAGGACAGATACGCAGTATTTT.

This clonotype was seen repeatedly, ten times or more. CDR3 coding DNA: TGTGCCAGCAGCGTAGAGGGAATCGCCTACGAGCAGTACTTC. Protein product: CASSVEGIAYEQYF. The chain has TRBV9 and TRBJ2-7; D not resolved. Germline V gene data show CDR1 as SGDLS and CDR2 as YYNGEE. Trimming took off 0 bases at V and 2 bases at J, with 9 bases between the two ends. The CDR3 has 14 amino acids.

The chain carries TRBV5-6 and TRBJ2-7, with a tentative D call TRBD2 (6 bases). V was trimmed by 0 bases and J by 2 bases, leaving 12 bases between them. Germline V gene lookup returns CDR1 SGHDT and CDR2 YYEEEE. This CDR3 has 15 residues. The CDR3 loop is CASSLANGGPYEQYF. The CDR3, as DNA: TGTGCCAGCAGCTTGGCCAACGGAGGGCCCTACGAGCAGTACTTC.

This clonotype occurred many times. The chain carries TRBV24-1 and TRBJ2-3; the match to TRBD2 covers 11 bases. Trimming cost V 4 bases and J 3 bases; bases outside gene matches: 11. The CDR3 is 18 amino acids. In germline, CDR1 is KGHDR, CDR2 SFDVKD. This CDR3 is CATSDPTTSGSGTDTQYF. For the CDR3, the DNA is TGTGCCACCAGTGACCCGACAACTAGCGGGAGCGGTACAGATACGCAGTATTTT.

This sequence joins TRBV5-1 and TRBJ2-3; TRBD2 matches at 9 bases. Germline CDR1 is SGHRS and CDR2 is YFSETQ. This CDR3 region has 15 residues. With V trimmed by 1 base and J by 4 bases, 4 bases remained unmatched. In DNA, the CDR3 is TGCGCCAGCAGCTTGCCTAGCGGGGAATCAGATACGCAGTATTTT. Translating it yields CASSLPSGESDTQYF.

The chain has TRBV6-2 or TRBV6-3 and TRBJ1-5; 8 bases line up with TRBD1. CDR3 length: 15 residues. Germline V gene lookup returns CDR1 MNHEY and CDR2 SVGEGT. V lost 5 bases and J lost 5; bases outside the gene matches: 8. Written as DNA, the CDR3 is TGTGCCAGCAGTCCCGACAGGGGTCGGGATCAGCCCCAGCATTTT. This codes for CASSPDRGRDQPQHF.

The chain links TRBV2 to TRBJ2-7; 13 bases align to TRBD2. This CDR3 has 16 amino acids. The V gene end was trimmed by 2 bases and the J gene end by 5 bases; junction bases not matched to a gene: 6. Germline assignment: CDR1 SNHLY and CDR2 FYNNEI. The CDR3 is CASSERKTSGRNEQYF. In nucleotides, the CDR3 is TGTGCCAGCAGTGAAAGGAAGACTAGCGGGAGGAACGAGCAGTACTTC.

This clonotype occurred many times. The genes are TRBV6-2 or TRBV6-3 and TRBJ1-5, with TRBD1 matching 7 bases. The junction had 7 bases not matched to a gene; V was cut back by 8 bases and J by 6 bases. Germline assignment: CDR1 MNHEY and CDR2 SVGEGT. The CDR3 loop spans 13 amino acids. The CDR3 here is CASGTASVQPQHF. Written as DNA, the CDR3 is TGTGCCAGCGGGACAGCGAGCGTTCAGCCCCAGCATTTT.

This clonotype was recorded at least ten times. The chain recombines TRBV3-1 with TRBJ1-1; 8 nucleotides align to TRBD1. Germline lookup yields CDR1 LGHDT and CDR2 YNNKEL (reference sequence). The CDR3 has 15 residues. The J segment lost 5 bases and the V segment lost 2 bases, leaving 7 bases of the junction unmatched. CDR3 residues: CASSQPTTGGTEAFF. DNA for the CDR3: TGTGCCAGCAGCCAACCCACCACAGGGGGAACTGAAGCTTTCTTT.

The chain recombines TRBV20-1 with TRBJ1-6; TRBD1 agrees at 8 bases. CDR1 is DFQATT, CDR2 SNEGSKA, per germline (reference sequence). CDR3 length equals 15 residues. With V trimmed by 3 bases and J by 8 bases, 9 bases remained unmatched. The CDR3 coding sequence is TGCAGTGCTAGGAAGACAGGGGCCACTGATTCACCCCTCCACTTT. Encoded protein: CSARKTGATDSPLHF.

This clonotype was counted a few times. V and J are TRBV2 and TRBJ2-1; 10 nucleotides line up with TRBD2. Trimming removed 3 bases from V and 14 bases from J; junction bases left unmatched: 4. The CDR3 spans 12 residues. Germline CDR1 reads SNHLY; CDR2 reads FYNNEI. CDR3 DNA sequence: TGTGCCAGCAGTGAGTTCAGCGGGAGGGAGTTCTTC. Protein: CASSEFSGREFF.

In its sample, this clonotype was seen many times. The chain uses TRBV20-1 and TRBJ1-3; the match to TRBD1 covers 12 bases. CDR1 and CDR2 (germline): DFQATT, SNEGSKA (reference sequence). V gave up 2 bases and J gave up 8 bases; unmatched junction bases: 4. The CDR3 runs to 14 residues. Written as DNA, the CDR3 is TGCAGTGCTAGACACCGGGACAGGGGGCACACCATATATTTT. Protein: CSARHRDRGHTIYF.

The sample holds many counts of this clonotype. The chain employs TRBV7-6 and TRBJ1-5; D is ambiguous. The CDR3 loop spans 17 amino acids. CDR1 is SGHVS and CDR2 is FNYEAQ in the germline V gene. V was cut by 5 bases and J by 2 bases, with 19 bases left in between. The chain's CDR3 is CASSPSVAASGNQPQHF. DNA for the CDR3: TGTGCCAGCAGCCCTAGTGTGGCAGCGTCGGGCAATCAGCCCCAGCATTTT.

J is TRBJ2-7 and V is TRBV20-1; no reliable D call. V was cut by 0 bases and J by 2 bases, with 8 bases left in between. The CDR3 spans 13 residues. Germline CDR1 DFQATT, CDR2 SNEGSKA (reference sequence). DNA for the CDR3: TGCAGTGCTAGAGATAGGACCGCCTACGAGCAGTACTTC. It yields the protein CSARDRTAYEQYF.

This clonotype was counted ten times or more. The chain joins TRBV20-1 to TRBJ2-5, with D maybe TRBD1 (6 bases). The CDR3 length is 14 residues. Per germline, CDR1 DFQATT and CDR2 SNEGSKA (reference sequence). Deletions cut 5 bases from V and 0 bases from J, with 13 bases between. The CDR3 DNA follows: TGCAGTGCTGTCAACCGGGACAACCAAGAGACCCAGTACTTC. Protein: CSAVNRDNQETQYF.

This clonotype was detected many times. This chain links TRBV11-2 with TRBJ1-2; 7 bases map to TRBD1. The CDR3 has 16 residues. The junction had 8 bases not matched to a gene; V was cut back by 4 bases and J by 0 bases. CDR1 is SGHAT, CDR2 FQNNGV, per germline. For the CDR3, the DNA is TGTGCCAGCAGCTCCCGCCAGGGGGGGGCTAACTATGGCTACACCTTC. Its translation is CASSSRQGGANYGYTF.

This clonotype has ten or more counts. V gene TRBV10-3 combines with J gene TRBJ1-5; D gene uncertain. The CDR3 totals 12 residues. V lost 3 bases, J lost 7 bases, and 7 bases lay in between. Germline CDR1 is ENHRY and CDR2 is SYGVKD. This CDR3 is CAISESGQPQHF. CDR3 sequence (DNA): TGTGCCATCAGTGAATCGGGGCAGCCCCAGCATTTT.

This clonotype was seen a few times. The chain links TRBV19 to TRBJ2-1, with 9 bases matching TRBD1. Germline lookup yields CDR1 LNHDA and CDR2 SQIVND (reference sequence). V lost 6 bases to trimming and J lost 10 bases; unmatched junction nucleotides: 10. The CDR3 totals 14 residues. The CDR3 coding sequence is TGTGCCAGTAGGACTCCGGGACAGGGAAACGAGCAGTTCTTC. It translates to CASRTPGQGNEQFF.

This clonotype showed up just a few times. This chain joins TRBV5-1 and TRBJ2-5; weak D call: TRBD2 (6 bases). V was pared by 5 bases and J by 2 bases, with 7 bases between. The CDR3 runs to 12 residues. The germline gives CDR1 SGHRS, CDR2 YFSETQ. The CDR3 region is CASRTSQETQYF. As DNA, the CDR3 is TGCGCCAGCAGGACTAGTCAAGAGACCCAGTACTTC.

This clonotype was seen many times. This chain links TRBV6-1 with TRBJ2-7; possibly TRBD1 for D (6 bases). V gave up 7 bases and J gave up 1 base, with 14 bases separating them. Germline V gives CDR1 MNHNS, CDR2 SASEGT. The CDR3 loop spans 14 amino acids. The CDR3 protein is CASTHRVGSYEQYF. The CDR3 DNA reads as TGTGCCAGCACCCACAGGGTAGGGTCCTACGAGCAGTACTTC.